These T cell receptor beta chains were read from a single sample in a study of cytomegalovirus exposure and HLA in healthy donors. Clones were read by immunoSEQ multiplex PCR, and TCRdb kept only the in-frame ones, dropping some. The profile shows 90,000 to 140,000 clones, almost 70% of them singletons. The sample comprised PBMCs. Receptors were obtained from a man aged 25-45 years in good health and CMV-seronegative. CDR3s leave out the opening cysteine and the closing phenylalanine or tryptophan. The order of the fields is J gene, V gene, CDR3 protein.

TRBJ2-7 | TRBV19 | ASSPRTGTYEQY
TRBJ1-5 | TRBV6-5 | ASSYTKLLPQH
TRBJ2-7 | TRBV6-1 | ASRGGQGAFYEQY
TRBJ2-3 | TRBV7-3 | ASSLSPGSNRDTQY
TRBJ1-6 | TRBV10-3 | AIKGESSYNSPLH
TRBJ1-3 | TRBV11-3 | ASTLRQGGSGNTIY
TRBJ2-2 | TRBV28 | ASTSVGTANTGELF
TRBJ2-2 | TRBV9 | ASSQATGVTDSYLDGELF
TRBJ1-1 | TRBV6-1 | ASSVAGQGNTEAF
TRBJ2-6 | TRBV19 | ASSIGGAGANVLT
TRBJ2-1 | TRBV5-5 | ASSSRRNEQF
TRBJ1-6 | TRBV16 | ASSQQQMYNSPLH
TRBJ1-2 | TRBV2 | ASSEPNRASNYGYT
TRBJ2-7 | TRBV6-5 | AVREAGLYEQY
TRBJ2-7 | TRBV7-8 | ASKQRPAYEQY
TRBJ2-7 | TRBV9 | ASSGGLAGPYEQY
TRBJ2-2 | TRBV12-5 | ASGSGETNTGELF
TRBJ1-6 | TRBV19 | ASSTGTGVRSLH
- | TRBV10-3 | AISDPLGPGQGSYEQY
TRBJ2-7 | TRBV19 | ASSPLAGAGEQY
TRBJ1-6 | TRBV9 | ASSLDNNSPLH
TRBJ1-5 | TRBV2 | ASSRLDRGSQPQH
TRBJ1-2 | TRBV29-1 | SVEDRGTGGGGYT
TRBJ2-7 | TRBV7-2 | ASSLGQGNEQY
TRBJ2-7 | TRBV7-9 | ASSFRQGAMEQY
TRBJ2-7 | TRBV6-6 | ASSYSDRSGDEQY
TRBJ2-3 | TRBV11-3 | ASSPYSGSLTDTQY
TRBJ1-2 | TRBV7-9 | ASSLATGLGGYT
TRBJ2-5 | TRBV4-2 | ASSQDLTDQETQY
TRBJ1-5 | TRBV19 | ASSTGTGRNQPQH
TRBJ2-6 | TRBV29-1 | SAYSGTSKSGANGLT
TRBJ2-1 | TRBV5-1 | ASSLVVSGSTYNEQF
TRBJ2-2 | TRBV18 | ASSGLAGDTGELF
TRBJ2-1 | TRBV7-3 | ASSFGQKEQF